The next 28 T cell receptor beta chains were all read from a single sample in a study of control samples from healthy donors and cancer patients. The data were produced by immunoSEQ multiplex PCR, yet TCRdb's version contains in-frame clones alone and is incomplete. The data show approximately 58,000 clones, approximately 87% seen once. The sequencing sample was made of PBMCs. The receptor set was obtained from a woman aged 60-70 years with lung cancer.

This clone was detected a few times. CDR3 protein: CASSTVRGINTEAFF. The DNA of the CDR3 is TGCGCCAGCAGCACCGTCAGGGGGATTAACACTGAAGCTTTCTTT. The chain carries TRBV5-1 and TRBJ1-1, with 7 nucleotides matching TRBD1. CDR3 length: 15 amino acids. Trimming cost V 4 bases and J 2 bases; bases outside gene matches: 8. The germline V gene has CDR1 SGHRS and CDR2 YFSETQ.

The chain carries TRBV27 and TRBJ2-1; a weak D match, TRBD2 (6 bases). The V end lost 0 bases, the J end lost 7 bases, and 16 bases lay between the germline ends. The CDR3 is 16 amino acids. The germline V gene encodes CDR1 MNHEY and CDR2 SMNVEV (reference sequence). The CDR3 protein is CASSLSGGGRRNEQFF. As DNA, the CDR3 is TGTGCCAGCAGTTTATCTGGCGGAGGGCGTCGGAATGAGCAGTTCTTC.

J is TRBJ2-1 and V is TRBV20-1; D is unclear. V dropped 3 bases and J dropped 9 bases, with 12 bases sitting between them. Germline assignment: CDR1 DFQATT and CDR2 SNEGSKA (reference sequence). The CDR3 has 12 amino acids. In DNA, the CDR3 is TGCAGTGCTAGTCCCGCTTTTGGTGAGCAGTTCTTC. It specifies CSASPAFGEQFF.

V usage is TRBV5-1 and J usage is TRBJ2-7; unclear D gene. Germline V gene lookup returns CDR1 SGHRS and CDR2 YFSETQ. CDR3 length: 15 amino acids. With 3 bases removed from V and 5 bases from J, the gap between germline ends came to 18 bases. In DNA, the CDR3 is TGCGCCAGCAGCTACTGGGGATCGGGCGACCACGAGCAGTACTTC. Its protein product is CASSYWGSGDHEQYF. Drawing the rest from reference TRBV5-1 and TRBJ2-7, the complete variable domain is KAGVTQTPRYLIKTRGQQVTLSCSPISGHRSVSWYQQTPGQGLQFLFEYFSETQRNKGNFPGRFSGRQFSNSRSEMNVSTLELGDSALYLCASSYWGSGDHEQYFGPGTRLTVT.

J is TRBJ1-1 and V is TRBV5-1; D perhaps matches TRBD1 (5 bases). V shed 0 bases and J shed 1 base, with 7 bases lying between them. Germline V gives CDR1 SGHRS, CDR2 YFSETQ. This CDR3 has 14 residues. CDR3 region: CASSLGQTNTEAFF. CDR3 nucleotide sequence: TGCGCCAGCAGCTTGGGACAGACGAACACTGAAGCTTTCTTT.

This clone has just one count. The chain carries TRBV14 and TRBJ1-1, with a weak D call TRBD1 (5 bases). V dropped 8 bases and J dropped 6 bases, with 10 bases sitting between them. Per the germline V gene, CDR1 is SGHDN and CDR2 is FVKESK. CDR3 length equals 11 residues. The CDR3 protein is CASSRGSEAFF. In DNA form, the CDR3 reads TGTGCCAGCTCCCGGGGGTCTGAAGCTTTCTTT.

The rearrangement joins TRBV27 to TRBJ2-1; TRBD1 might be the D (8 bases). The germline CDR1 and CDR2 sequences are MNHEY and SMNVEV (reference sequence). CDR3 length: 14 residues. V shed 8 bases and J shed 8 bases, with 19 bases lying between them. CDR3 DNA: TGTGCCAGCGGCAGAACAGGGGGGAGGGATGAGCAGTTCTTC. It yields the protein CASGRTGGRDEQFF.

In DNA, the CDR3 is TGTGCCAGCAGCTTAGGTCTTATGGGACAGGGTTTAGATACGCAGTATTTT. Translation gives CASSLGLMGQGLDTQYF. The chain is built from TRBV7-2 and TRBJ2-3, with 9 bases fitting TRBD1. CDR1 and CDR2 from the germline V gene are SGHTA and FQGNSA. With V trimmed by 1 base and J by 5 bases, 10 bases remained unmatched. The CDR3 covers 17 residues.

This clone has only one observation. The rearrangement uses TRBV28 and TRBJ1-6, with 11 bases lining up with TRBD1. CDR3 length: 16 residues. The V gene end was trimmed by 4 bases and the J gene end by 10 bases; junction bases not matched to a gene: 9. The germline V gene has CDR1 MDHEN and CDR2 SYDVKM. The CDR3 DNA reads as TGTGCCAGCAGTTATCACTTGGACAGGGGGCGCTCACCCCTCCACTTT. This codes for CASSYHLDRGRSPLHF.

The CDR3 sequence: CASSDRGETQYF. The CDR3 nucleotides are TGTGCCAGCAGTGACAGGGGAGAGACCCAGTACTTC. The chain employs TRBV6-1 and TRBJ2-5, with a possible D match to TRBD1 (6 bases). Germline lookup yields CDR1 MNHNS and CDR2 SASEGT. The CDR3 has 12 amino acids. V lost 3 bases and J lost 4, with 6 bases in between.

The chain links TRBV11-2 to TRBJ1-3, with 8 bases matching TRBD1. Per germline, CDR1 SGHAT and CDR2 FQNNGV. V lost 3 bases, J lost 4 bases, and 8 bases stayed unmatched. This CDR3 has 16 residues. This chain's CDR3 is CASSFDNRQGGNTIYF. In DNA, the CDR3 is TGTGCCAGCAGCTTCGACAACAGACAGGGGGGAAACACCATATATTTT.

The chain links TRBV2 to TRBJ2-7, with D uncertain. The CDR3 is 12 amino acids. Trimming removed 4 bases at V and 3 bases at J, with 7 bases between. Per the germline V gene, CDR1 is SNHLY and CDR2 is FYNNEI. The CDR3 loop reads CASSVAFYEQYF. DNA of the CDR3: TGTGCCAGCAGTGTGGCTTTCTACGAGCAGTACTTC.

The chain joins TRBV6-6 to TRBJ1-2, with a possible D match to TRBD1 (6 bases). Trimming took 6 bases from V and 3 from J, leaving 17 bases between them. The CDR3 sequence is 15 residues long. Germline V CDR1 and CDR2: MNHNY, SVGAGI (reference sequence). The CDR3 coding sequence is TGTGCCAGCAGCCCCGAGGGGGGCTGGGACTATGGCTACACCTTC. It codes for CASSPEGGWDYGYTF.

In this sample, this clone turned up a few times. Here the CDR3 DNA reads TGTGCCAGCAGTGAGGTTCCCTCACAGCCCCAGCATTTT. This sequence encodes CASSEVPSQPQHF. The genes are TRBV6-1 and TRBJ1-5; D is undetermined. The CDR3 has 13 residues. CDR1 is MNHNS and CDR2 is SASEGT in the germline V gene. V lost 3 bases, J lost 7 bases, and 10 bases lay in between.

As for this clone: An end of the junction differs from the germline gene, which may be a read error. The J gene is TRBJ2-1, the V gene TRBV5-1; D is unclear. The CDR3 consists of 11 residues. Germline V lookup: CDR1 SGHRS, CDR2 YFSETQ. The CDR3 is CASSLEGHWVF. CDR3 nucleotide sequence: TGCGCCAGCAGCTTGGAGGGTCATTGGGTCTTC.

This chain links TRBV4-1 with TRBJ2-1; D tentatively fits TRBD1 or TRBD2 (5 bases each). The ends were cut back, 1 base at V and 4 bases at J, with 11 bases in the middle. Germline lookup yields CDR1 MGHRA and CDR2 YSYEKL. The CDR3 is 15 residues long. In nucleotides, the CDR3 is TGCGCCAGCAGCCAAGGTTCGGGGCGTTACAATGAGCAGTTCTTC. Translated: CASSQGSGRYNEQFF.

This clone was seen a single time. The rearrangement uses TRBV2 and TRBJ1-2; unclear D gene. V was clipped by 1 base and J by 4 bases, with 7 bases between them. The V gene's germline CDR1 is SNHLY and CDR2 FYNNEI. The CDR3 contains 13 residues. DNA for the CDR3: TGTGCCAGCAGTGAAGGGTCATTCTATGGCTACACCTTC. Translating gives CASSEGSFYGYTF.

This clone was seen a single time. The rearrangement joins TRBV28 to TRBJ1-1; a possible D gene is TRBD1 (6 bases). Trimming left V 5 bases short and J 4 bases short, with 14 bases between. The germline CDR1 and CDR2 sequences are MDHEN and SYDVKM. CDR3 length: 14 residues. This CDR3 reads CASSQPGQATEAFF. The CDR3 DNA is TGTGCCAGCAGTCAACCGGGACAAGCCACTGAAGCTTTCTTT.

This clone has more than one count but fewer than ten. The chain uses TRBV3-1 (or the pseudogene TRBV3-2) and TRBJ2-7; D not resolved. Trimming removed 4 bases from V and 0 bases from J, with 10 bases in between. Germline CDR1 is LGHDT and CDR2 is YNNKEL (reference sequence). CDR3 length equals 14 residues. CDR3 in amino acids: CASSRDSFSYEQYF. The CDR3 region has the DNA TGTGCCAGCAGCCGCGATTCGTTCTCCTACGAGCAGTACTTC.

The gene calls are TRBV10-1 and TRBJ2-7, with D uncertain. Germline-derived CDR1 and CDR2 are WNHNN and SYGVQD (reference sequence). The CDR3 is 14 amino acids. V lost 3 bases and J lost 0, with 9 bases in between. The chain's CDR3 is CASSDSVYSYEQYF. The CDR3 DNA is TGCGCCAGCAGTGATTCGGTTTACTCCTACGAGCAGTACTTC.

This clone was counted between two and nine times. The chain links TRBV6-5 to TRBJ2-1, with TRBD2 matching 11 bases. V shed 6 bases and J 8 bases; nucleotides not matched to a gene: 9. CDR1 is MNHEY, CDR2 SVGAGI, per germline. CDR3 length equals 15 residues. CDR3 coding DNA: TGTGCCAGCAGCTTACTAGCGGGAGTTAGGGATGAGCAGTTCTTC. This codes for CASSLLAGVRDEQFF.

V and J are TRBV30 and TRBJ1-1; TRBD1 might be the D (6 bases). Trimming removed 1 base from V and 1 base from J, with 16 bases in between. The CDR3 runs 16 residues. Germline V gene data show CDR1 as GTSNPN and CDR2 as SVGIG (reference sequence). CDR3 DNA: TGTGCCTGGAGTGGGGGCCCAACGGGACAGAACACTGAAGCTTTCTTT. This encodes CAWSGGPTGQNTEAFF.

The V and J genes are TRBV7-9 and TRBJ1-5, with D possibly TRBD1 on 5 matching bases. The CDR3 consists of 14 residues. Trimming removed 5 bases at V and 1 base at J, with 9 bases between. In germline, CDR1 is SEHNR, CDR2 FQNEAQ (reference sequence). The CDR3 nucleotides read TGTGCCAGCAGCAGACAGCCGAGCAATCAGCCCCAGCATTTT. This gives the protein CASSRQPSNQPQHF.

The chain recombines TRBV11-2 with TRBJ1-4; the match to TRBD1 covers 11 bases. Germline CDR1 SGHAT, CDR2 FQNNGV. The CDR3 is 15 residues long. J lost 6 bases, V lost 5 bases, and 5 bases had no gene match. Written as DNA, the CDR3 is TGTGCCAGCAGCCTGGGGACAGGGGGTTATGAAAAACTGTTTTTT. The encoded protein is CASSLGTGGYEKLFF.

The chain recombines TRBV18 with TRBJ2-7; 8 bases fit TRBD1. J gave up 1 base and V 3 bases, and 2 bases lay outside the gene matches. The germline gives CDR1 KGHSH, CDR2 LQKENI. CDR3 length: 14 amino acids. Here the CDR3 reads CASSPGQVSYEQYF. The CDR3 DNA follows: TGTGCCAGCTCACCGGGACAGGTTTCCTACGAGCAGTACTTC.

This clone was observed a handful of times. The gene calls are TRBV3-1 (or the pseudogene TRBV3-2) and TRBJ2-7; TRBD2 matches 8 bases. The trim removed 2 bases at V and 7 bases at J, leaving 13 bases unmatched. Germline V gives CDR1 LGHDT, CDR2 YNNKEL (reference sequence). The CDR3 loop spans 16 amino acids. CDR3: CASSQSAGAGVREQYF. CDR3 nucleotides: TGTGCCAGCAGCCAATCAGCGGGGGCCGGAGTGAGAGAGCAGTACTTC.

This clone was found a few times. This sample includes further DNA sequences coding for the same CDR3. The chain employs TRBV5-1 and TRBJ2-5, with D maybe TRBD2 (6 bases). The length of the CDR3 is 13 residues. CDR1 and CDR2 from the germline V gene are SGHRS and YFSETQ. The V end lost 5 bases, the J end lost 2 bases, and 10 bases lay between the germline ends. This chain's CDR3 is CASRRGLQETQYF. CDR3 nucleotides: TGCGCCAGCAGACGGGGGTTACAAGAGACCCAGTACTTC.

V usage is TRBV11-3 and J usage is TRBJ2-3; 7 nucleotides line up with TRBD2. The CDR3 totals 15 residues. The V and J ends lost 6 bases and 0 bases, in that order; junction bases with no gene match: 6. Per the germline V gene, CDR1 is SGHNT and CDR2 is YENEEA. CDR3 DNA sequence: TGTGCCAGCAGTGCCCGGGGGGTCAGCACAGATACGCAGTATTTT. Translating gives CASSARGVSTDTQYF.